The clone carrying this T cell receptor beta chain was recorded once. Its antigen is not known. With V trimmed by 1 base and J by 2 bases, 4 bases remained unmatched. CDR1 is GTSNPN, CDR2 SVGIG, per germline (reference sequence). The CDR3 covers 14 residues. Samples were taken several times over chemoradiotherapy. The data belong to a study of chemoradiotherapy in HPV16-positive cancers. General study findings and limits: Candidate HPV-specific clones and E7-related TCR motifs grew in tumor during treatment.

TCRdb keeps only in-frame clones here, not all; method: immunoSEQ multiplex PCR. Here the sample spans almost 3,000 clones, around 87% being singletons. This rearrangement joins TRBV30 to TRBJ2-5; 7 bases map to TRBD1. This specimen was tumor tissue, taken from a patient who underwent chemoradiotherapy. The receptor was derived from a human donor with HPV-associated anogenital cancer. The CDR3 loop is CAWSARQGQETQYF. As DNA, the CDR3 is TGTGCCTGGAGTGCGAGACAGGGACAAGAGACCCAGTACTTC.